The rows below give T cell receptor beta chains drawn from one sample of a study of radiotherapy plus CTLA-4 blockade in lung cancer. Produced via immunoSEQ multiplex PCR; TCRdb's table is partial and in-frame only. The sample holds tens of thousands of clones; roughly 86% are singletons and the top ten take 16%. This material consisted of peripheral blood, taken from a patient treated with radiotherapy plus ipilimumab. The source is a human donor with non-small cell lung cancer that progressed on radiotherapy plus ipilimumab. The CDR3 runs from the conserved cysteine through the conserved F or W. The D gene is left open where the match is weak. The size field is filled for only some rows; it gives once, few, many or a size class.

d_gene: NA; len: 16; v_gene: TRBV5-6; j_gene: TRBJ1-5; abundance: NA; CDR3aa: CASSLGRTGGDQPQHF; CDR3nt: TGTGCCAGCAGCTTGGGACGAACAGGAGGAGATCAGCCCCAGCATTTT
d_gene: TRBD1; len: 14; v_gene: TRBV2; j_gene: TRBJ2-2; abundance: NA; CDR3aa: CASSGDRGSGELFF; CDR3nt: TGTGCCAGCAGTGGGGACAGGGGGAGCGGGGAGCTGTTTTTT
d_gene: TRBD1; len: 14; v_gene: TRBV2; j_gene: TRBJ1-2; abundance: NA; CDR3aa: CASSGDREIRGYTF; CDR3nt: TGTGCCAGCAGTGGGGACAGGGAGATCCGTGGCTACACCTTC
d_gene: NA; len: 14; v_gene: TRBV30; j_gene: TRBJ2-1; abundance: NA; CDR3aa: CALFGTTSYNEQFF; CDR3nt: TGTGCCTTATTTGGGACAACCTCCTACAATGAGCAGTTCTTC
d_gene: TRBD1; len: 16; v_gene: TRBV7-9; j_gene: TRBJ2-7; abundance: once; CDR3aa: CASSSRGDRGMYEQYF; CDR3nt: TGTGCCAGCAGCTCACGGGGGGACAGGGGGATGTACGAGCAGTACTTC
d_gene: NA; len: 13; v_gene: TRBV19; j_gene: TRBJ1-1; abundance: NA; CDR3aa: CASSIKGVTEAFF; CDR3nt: TGTGCCAGTAGTATCAAGGGGGTCACTGAAGCTTTCTTT
d_gene: NA; len: 14; v_gene: TRBV6-5; j_gene: TRBJ1-1; abundance: NA; CDR3aa: CASSTHSGGTEAFF; CDR3nt: TGTGCCAGCAGCACTCACTCTGGGGGAACTGAAGCTTTCTTT
d_gene: NA; len: 14; v_gene: TRBV7-2; j_gene: TRBJ2-1; abundance: NA; CDR3aa: CASSLAQTYNEQFF; CDR3nt: TGTGCCAGCAGCTTAGCCCAAACCTACAATGAGCAGTTCTTC
d_gene: TRBD1; len: 15; v_gene: TRBV5-1; j_gene: TRBJ2-7; abundance: NA; CDR3aa: CASSLEGQGFDEQYF; CDR3nt: TGCGCCAGCAGCTTGGAGGGACAGGGGTTCGACGAGCAGTACTTC
d_gene: TRBD1; len: 15; v_gene: TRBV11-2; j_gene: TRBJ2-1; abundance: once; CDR3aa: CASSSRRTGWYEQFF; CDR3nt: TGTGCCAGCAGCTCACGGCGGACAGGGTGGTATGAGCAGTTCTTC
d_gene: TRBD1; len: 15; v_gene: TRBV5-1; j_gene: TRBJ2-7; abundance: once; CDR3aa: CASSLGTGATVEQYF; CDR3nt: TGCGCCAGCAGCTTGGGGACAGGGGCCACAGTTGAGCAGTACTTC
d_gene: NA; len: 14; v_gene: TRBV5-4; j_gene: TRBJ1-1; abundance: NA; CDR3aa: CASSLKGPNTEAFF; CDR3nt: TGTGCCAGCAGCTTGAAAGGCCCGAACACTGAAGCTTTCTTT
d_gene: NA; len: 14; v_gene: TRBV18; j_gene: TRBJ2-7; abundance: NA; CDR3aa: CASSPASLAYEQYF; CDR3nt: TGTGCCAGCTCACCAGCAAGTTTAGCCTACGAGCAGTACTTC
d_gene: NA; len: 15; v_gene: TRBV7-8; j_gene: TRBJ1-4; abundance: NA; CDR3aa: CASSLASGVDEKLFF; CDR3nt: TGTGCCAGCAGCTTAGCGTCAGGGGTAGATGAAAAACTGTTTTTT
d_gene: NA; len: 16; v_gene: TRBV28; j_gene: TRBJ1-2; abundance: NA; CDR3aa: CASSIALGGKDYGYTF; CDR3nt: TGTGCCAGCAGTATTGCCCTCGGGGGTAAAGATTATGGCTACACCTTC
d_gene: NA; len: 15; v_gene: TRBV27; j_gene: TRBJ2-2; abundance: NA; CDR3aa: CASSLLLPGPGELFF; CDR3nt: TGTGCCAGCAGTTTACTTCTCCCTGGTCCCGGGGAGCTGTTTTTT
d_gene: NA; len: 12; v_gene: TRBV18; j_gene: TRBJ2-2; abundance: NA; CDR3aa: CASSEDTGELFF; CDR3nt: TGTGCCAGCTCAGAAGACACCGGGGAGCTGTTTTTT
d_gene: NA; len: 14; v_gene: TRBV5-1; j_gene: TRBJ2-5; abundance: NA; CDR3aa: CASSPVGGSETQYF; CDR3nt: TGCGCCAGCAGCCCCGTTGGGGGTTCAGAGACCCAGTACTTC
d_gene: TRBD2; len: 14; v_gene: TRBV7-9; j_gene: TRBJ2-1; abundance: once; CDR3aa: CASRPGTSGYEQFF; CDR3nt: TGTGCCAGCAGACCCGGGACTAGCGGATACGAGCAGTTCTTC
d_gene: NA; len: 15; v_gene: TRBV7-3; j_gene: TRBJ2-3; abundance: NA; CDR3aa: CASSLKSGDADTQYF; CDR3nt: TGTGCCAGCAGCTTGAAGTCGGGGGATGCAGATACGCAGTATTTT